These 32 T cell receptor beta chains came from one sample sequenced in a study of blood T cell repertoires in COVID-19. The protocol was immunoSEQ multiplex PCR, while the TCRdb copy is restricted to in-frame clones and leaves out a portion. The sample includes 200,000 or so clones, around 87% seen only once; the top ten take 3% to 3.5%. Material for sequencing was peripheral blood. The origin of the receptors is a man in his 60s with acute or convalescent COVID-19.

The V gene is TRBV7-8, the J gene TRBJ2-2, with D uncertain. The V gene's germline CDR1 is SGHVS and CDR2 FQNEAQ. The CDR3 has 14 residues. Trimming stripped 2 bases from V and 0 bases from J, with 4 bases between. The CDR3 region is CASSLIANTGELFF. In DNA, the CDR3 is TGTGCCAGCAGCTTAATCGCGAACACCGGGGAGCTGTTTTTT.

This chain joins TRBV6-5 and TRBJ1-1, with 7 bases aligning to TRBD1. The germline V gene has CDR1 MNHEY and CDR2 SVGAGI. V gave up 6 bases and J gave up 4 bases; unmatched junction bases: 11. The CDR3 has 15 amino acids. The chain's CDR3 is CASSRPHRGSTEAFF. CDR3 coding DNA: TGTGCCAGCAGCCGACCCCACAGGGGTAGCACTGAAGCTTTCTTT.

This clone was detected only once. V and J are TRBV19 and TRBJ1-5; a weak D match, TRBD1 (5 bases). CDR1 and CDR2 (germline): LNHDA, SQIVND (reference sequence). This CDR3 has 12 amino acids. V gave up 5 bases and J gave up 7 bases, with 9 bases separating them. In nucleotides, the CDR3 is TGTGCCAGTAGTCAGGGAGGGCAGCCCCAGCATTTT. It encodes CASSQGGQPQHF.

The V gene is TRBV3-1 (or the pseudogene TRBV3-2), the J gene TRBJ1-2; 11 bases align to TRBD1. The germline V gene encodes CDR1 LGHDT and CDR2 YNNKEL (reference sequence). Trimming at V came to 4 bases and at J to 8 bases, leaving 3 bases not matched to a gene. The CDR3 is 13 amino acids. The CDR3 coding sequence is TGTGCCAGCAGCCGGGGACAGGGGGTAGGCTACACCTTC. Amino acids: CASSRGQGVGYTF.

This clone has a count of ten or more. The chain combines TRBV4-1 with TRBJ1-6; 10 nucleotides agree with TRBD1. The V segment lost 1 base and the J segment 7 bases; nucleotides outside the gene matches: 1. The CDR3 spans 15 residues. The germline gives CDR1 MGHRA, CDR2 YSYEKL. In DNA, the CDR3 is TGCGCCAGCAGCCAAGGGGACAGGGGAAATTCACCCCTCCACTTT. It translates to CASSQGDRGNSPLHF.

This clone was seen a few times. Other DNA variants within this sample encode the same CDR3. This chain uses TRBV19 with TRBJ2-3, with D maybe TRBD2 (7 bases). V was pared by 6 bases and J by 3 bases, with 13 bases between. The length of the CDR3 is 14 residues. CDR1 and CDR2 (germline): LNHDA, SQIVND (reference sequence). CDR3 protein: CASSSRGGTDTQYF. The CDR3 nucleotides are TGTGCCAGTAGCTCTAGGGGGGGGACAGATACGCAGTATTTT.

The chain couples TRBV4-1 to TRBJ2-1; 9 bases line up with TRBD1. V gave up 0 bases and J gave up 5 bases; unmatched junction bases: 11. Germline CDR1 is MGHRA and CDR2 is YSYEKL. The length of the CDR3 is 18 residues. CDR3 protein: CASSQDLIVDRGDNEQFF. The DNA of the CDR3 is TGCGCCAGCAGCCAAGATCTTATCGTAGACAGGGGGGACAATGAGCAGTTCTTC.

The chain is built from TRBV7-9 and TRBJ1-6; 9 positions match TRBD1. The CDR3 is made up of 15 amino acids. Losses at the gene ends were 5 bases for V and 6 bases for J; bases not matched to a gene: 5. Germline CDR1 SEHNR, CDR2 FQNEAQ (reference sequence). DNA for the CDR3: TGTGCCAGCAGCCCACAGGGGGCTGGTAATTCACCCCTCCACTTT. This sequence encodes CASSPQGAGNSPLHF.

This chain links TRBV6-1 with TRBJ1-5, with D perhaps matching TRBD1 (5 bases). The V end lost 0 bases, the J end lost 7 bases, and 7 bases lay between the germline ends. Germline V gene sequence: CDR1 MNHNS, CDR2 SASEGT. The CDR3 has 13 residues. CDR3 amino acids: CASSEARGQPQHF. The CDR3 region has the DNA TGTGCCAGCAGTGAAGCACGGGGGCAGCCCCAGCATTTT.

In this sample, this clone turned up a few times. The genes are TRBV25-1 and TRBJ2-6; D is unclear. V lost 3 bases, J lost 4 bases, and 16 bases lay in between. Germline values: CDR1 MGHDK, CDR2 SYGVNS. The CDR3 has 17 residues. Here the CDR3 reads CASSERSAAAGANVLTF. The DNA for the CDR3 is TGTGCCAGCAGTGAGAGGTCGGCCGCAGCCGGGGCCAACGTCCTGACTTTC.

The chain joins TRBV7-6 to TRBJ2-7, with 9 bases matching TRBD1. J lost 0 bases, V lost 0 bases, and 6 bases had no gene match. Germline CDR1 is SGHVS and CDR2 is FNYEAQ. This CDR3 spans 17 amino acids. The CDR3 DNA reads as TGTGCCAGCAGCTTAGCACTCCCGGACAGGGGCTCCTACGAGCAGTACTTC. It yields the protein CASSLALPDRGSYEQYF.

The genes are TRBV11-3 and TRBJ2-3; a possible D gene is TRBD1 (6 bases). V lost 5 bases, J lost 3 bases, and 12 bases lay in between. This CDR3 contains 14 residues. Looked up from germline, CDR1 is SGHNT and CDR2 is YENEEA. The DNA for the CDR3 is TGTGCCAGCAGCCCTACACAGGGAACAGATACGCAGTATTTT. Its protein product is CASSPTQGTDTQYF.

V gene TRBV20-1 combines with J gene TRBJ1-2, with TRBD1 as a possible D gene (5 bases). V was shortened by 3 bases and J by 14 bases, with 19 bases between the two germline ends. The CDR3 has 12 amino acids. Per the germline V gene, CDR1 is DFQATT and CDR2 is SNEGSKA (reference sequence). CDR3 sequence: CSASGGQGQPTF. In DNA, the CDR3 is TGCAGTGCTAGTGGTGGGCAGGGTCAACCTACCTTC.

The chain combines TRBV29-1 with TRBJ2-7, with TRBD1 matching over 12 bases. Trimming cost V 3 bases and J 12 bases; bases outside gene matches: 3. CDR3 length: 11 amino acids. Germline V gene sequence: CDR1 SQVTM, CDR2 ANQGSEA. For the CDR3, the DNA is TGCAGCGTTGAGGGGACAGGGGGCATGTACTTC. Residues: CSVEGTGGMYF.

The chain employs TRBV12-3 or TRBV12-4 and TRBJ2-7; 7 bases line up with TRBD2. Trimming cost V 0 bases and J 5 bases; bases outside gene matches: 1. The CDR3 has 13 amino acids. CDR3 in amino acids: CASSLAGGDEQYF. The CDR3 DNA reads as TGTGCCAGCAGTTTAGCGGGAGGGGACGAGCAGTACTTC.

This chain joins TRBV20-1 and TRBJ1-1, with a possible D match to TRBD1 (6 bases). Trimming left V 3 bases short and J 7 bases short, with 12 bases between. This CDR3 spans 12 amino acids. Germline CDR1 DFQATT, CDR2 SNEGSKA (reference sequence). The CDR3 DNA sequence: TGCAGTGCTAGTCCCGGACAGTTTGAAGCTTTCTTT. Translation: CSASPGQFEAFF.

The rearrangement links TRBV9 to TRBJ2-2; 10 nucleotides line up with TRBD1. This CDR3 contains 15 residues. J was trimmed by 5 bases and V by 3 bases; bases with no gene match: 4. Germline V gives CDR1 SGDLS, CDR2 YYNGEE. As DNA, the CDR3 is TGTGCCAGCAGCGAACGACAGGGGGCAACCGGGGAGCTGTTTTTT. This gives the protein CASSERQGATGELFF.

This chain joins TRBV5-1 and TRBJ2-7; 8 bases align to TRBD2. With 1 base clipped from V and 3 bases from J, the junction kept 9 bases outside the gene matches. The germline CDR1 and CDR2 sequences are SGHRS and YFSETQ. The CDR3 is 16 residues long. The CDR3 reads CASSLRLASGGYEQYF. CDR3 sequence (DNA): TGCGCCAGCAGCTTGAGACTAGCGAGTGGGGGCTACGAGCAGTACTTC.

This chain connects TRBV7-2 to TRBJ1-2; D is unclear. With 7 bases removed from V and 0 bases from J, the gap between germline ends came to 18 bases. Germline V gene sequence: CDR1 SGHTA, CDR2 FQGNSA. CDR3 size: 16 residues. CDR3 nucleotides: TGTGCCAGCACCTCAGGAGGGCTGCAGTCTAACTATGGCTACACCTTC. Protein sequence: CASTSGGLQSNYGYTF.

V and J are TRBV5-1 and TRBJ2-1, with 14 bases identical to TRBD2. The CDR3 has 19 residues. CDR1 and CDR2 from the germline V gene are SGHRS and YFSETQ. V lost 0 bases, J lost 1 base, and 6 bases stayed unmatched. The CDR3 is CASSLGGRTSGGSYNEQFF. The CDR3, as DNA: TGCGCCAGCAGCTTGGGCGGCAGGACTAGCGGGGGGTCCTACAATGAGCAGTTCTTC.

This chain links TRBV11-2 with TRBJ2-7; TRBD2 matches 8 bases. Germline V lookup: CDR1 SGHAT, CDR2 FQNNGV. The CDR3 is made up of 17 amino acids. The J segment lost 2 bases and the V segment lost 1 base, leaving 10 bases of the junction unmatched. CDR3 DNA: TGTGCCAGCAGCTTAGCGGAGGTCGGACTAGCCGCCTACGAGCAGTACTTC. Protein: CASSLAEVGLAAYEQYF.

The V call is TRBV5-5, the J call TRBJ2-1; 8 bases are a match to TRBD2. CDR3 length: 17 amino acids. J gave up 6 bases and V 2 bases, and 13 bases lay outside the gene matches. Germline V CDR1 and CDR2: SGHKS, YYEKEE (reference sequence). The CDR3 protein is CASSFGGAGVVGNEQFF. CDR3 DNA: TGTGCCAGCAGCTTCGGGGGGGCCGGGGTGGTTGGCAATGAGCAGTTCTTC.

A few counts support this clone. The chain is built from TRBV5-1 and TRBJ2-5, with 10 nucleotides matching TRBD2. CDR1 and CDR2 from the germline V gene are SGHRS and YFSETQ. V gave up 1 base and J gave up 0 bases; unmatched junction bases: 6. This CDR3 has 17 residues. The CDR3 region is CASSLTSGVSYQETQYF. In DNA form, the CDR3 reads TGCGCCAGCAGCTTGACTAGCGGGGTTTCGTACCAAGAGACCCAGTACTTC.

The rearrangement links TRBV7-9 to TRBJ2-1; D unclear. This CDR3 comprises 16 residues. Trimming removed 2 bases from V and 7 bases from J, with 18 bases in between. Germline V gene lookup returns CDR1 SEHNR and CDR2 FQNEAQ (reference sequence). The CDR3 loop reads CASSLIPASVGNEQFF. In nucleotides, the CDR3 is TGTGCCAGCAGCTTAATCCCTGCCAGCGTTGGGAATGAGCAGTTCTTC.

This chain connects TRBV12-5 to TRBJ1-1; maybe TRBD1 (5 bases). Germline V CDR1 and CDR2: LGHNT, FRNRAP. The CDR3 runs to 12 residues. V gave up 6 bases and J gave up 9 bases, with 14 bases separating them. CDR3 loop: CASGPVGGKAFF. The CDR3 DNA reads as TGTGCTAGTGGCCCTGTGGGGGGAAAAGCTTTCTTT.

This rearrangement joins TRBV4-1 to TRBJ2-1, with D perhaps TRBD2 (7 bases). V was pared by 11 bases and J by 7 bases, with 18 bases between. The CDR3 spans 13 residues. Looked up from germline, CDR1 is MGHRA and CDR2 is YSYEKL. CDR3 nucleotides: TGCGCCGTCGGGGGGCCCCCTCGGAATGAGCAGTTCTTC. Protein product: CAVGGPPRNEQFF.

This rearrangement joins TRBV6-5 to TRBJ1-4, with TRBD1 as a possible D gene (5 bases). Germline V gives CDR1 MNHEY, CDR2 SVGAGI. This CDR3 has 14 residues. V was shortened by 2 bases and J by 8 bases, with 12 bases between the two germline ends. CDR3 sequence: CASSYGAGKEKLFF. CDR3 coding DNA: TGTGCCAGCAGTTACGGGGCAGGGAAGGAAAAACTGTTTTTT.

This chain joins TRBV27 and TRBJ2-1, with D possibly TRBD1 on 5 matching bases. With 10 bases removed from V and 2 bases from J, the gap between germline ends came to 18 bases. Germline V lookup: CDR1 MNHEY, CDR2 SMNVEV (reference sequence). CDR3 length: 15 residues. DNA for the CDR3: TGTGCCACATTTAGGGCAGGGCTCCCCTACAATGAGCAGTTCTTC. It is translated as CATFRAGLPYNEQFF.

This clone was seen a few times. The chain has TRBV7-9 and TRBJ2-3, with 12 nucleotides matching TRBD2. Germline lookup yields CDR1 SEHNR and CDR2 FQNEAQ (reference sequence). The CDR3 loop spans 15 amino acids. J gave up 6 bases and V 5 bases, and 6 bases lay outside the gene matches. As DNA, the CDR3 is TGTGCCAGCAGCCTCCTAGCGGGGGGGGCGGATACGCAGTATTTT. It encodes CASSLLAGGADTQYF.

The CDR3 nucleotides are TGTGCCAGCAGCCGATCCGGGACTAGCACAGATACGCAGTATTTT. Protein sequence: CASSRSGTSTDTQYF. The genes are TRBV3-1 (or the pseudogene TRBV3-2) and TRBJ2-3; a weak D match, TRBD2 (6 bases). The CDR3 sequence is 15 residues long. Trimming stripped 4 bases from V and 0 bases from J, with 11 bases between. Germline V gene data show CDR1 as LGHDT and CDR2 as YNNKEL (reference sequence).

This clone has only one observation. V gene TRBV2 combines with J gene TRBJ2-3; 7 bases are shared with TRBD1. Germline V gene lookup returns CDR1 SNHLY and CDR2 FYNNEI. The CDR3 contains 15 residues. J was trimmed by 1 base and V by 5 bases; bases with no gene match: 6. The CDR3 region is CASSYRGGGTDTQYF. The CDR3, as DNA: TGTGCCAGCAGTTACAGGGGTGGGGGCACAGATACGCAGTATTTT. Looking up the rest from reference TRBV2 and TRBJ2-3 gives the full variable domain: EPEVTQTPSHQVTQMGQEVILRCVPISNHLYFYWYRQILGQKVEFLVSFYNNEISEKSEIFDDQFSVERPDGSNFTLKIRSTKLEDSAMYFCASSYRGGGTDTQYFGPGTRLTVL.

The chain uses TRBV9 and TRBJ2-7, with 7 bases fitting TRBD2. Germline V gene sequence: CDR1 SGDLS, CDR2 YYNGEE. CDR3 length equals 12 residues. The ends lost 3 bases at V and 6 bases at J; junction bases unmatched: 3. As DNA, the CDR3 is TGTGCCAGCAGCGCGGGGGGAGGCGAGCAGTACTTC. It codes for CASSAGGGEQYF.